Below, 14 T cell receptor beta chains from the same sample are listed, as sequenced in a study of cytotoxic CD8 clonotypes in ibrutinib-treated CLL. Clones were sequenced by immunoSEQ multiplex PCR, and TCRdb holds only the in-frame ones, with some missing. Of tens of thousands of clones listed, approximately 50% were seen once; the top ten hold 32%. Sequenced material: PBMCs, taken after 12 months of ibrutinib treatment. Every receptor here comes from a human donor with chronic lymphocytic leukemia.

The CDR3 is CASSLDPGHYNEQFF. The DNA of the CDR3 is TGTGCCAGCAGCTTAGATCCAGGGCACTACAATGAGCAGTTCTTC. The chain is built from TRBV11-2 and TRBJ2-1; TRBD1 might be the D (5 bases). Germline assignment: CDR1 SGHAT and CDR2 FQNNGV. V was shortened by 0 bases and J by 3 bases, with 9 bases between the two germline ends. CDR3 length equals 15 residues.

This clone was counted many times. The rearrangement joins TRBV27 to TRBJ1-4; D perhaps matches TRBD1 (5 bases). Germline loops: CDR1 MNHEY, CDR2 SMNVEV (reference sequence). Trimming left V 3 bases short and J 11 bases short, with 19 bases between. CDR3 length: 15 residues. CDR3 DNA sequence: TGTGCCAGCAGTTTCCGCAATACAGGAGGCGAGAAACTGTTTTTT. This translates into CASSFRNTGGEKLFF.

This clone was picked up many times. The chain is built from TRBV2 and TRBJ1-1; D is perhaps TRBD1 (5 bases). The germline gives CDR1 SNHLY, CDR2 FYNNEI. V lost 8 bases and J 0 bases, leaving 13 bases between the germline ends. The CDR3 length is 14 residues. This chain's CDR3 is CASSTDSMNTEAFF. Here the CDR3 DNA reads TGTGCCAGCTCTACCGACAGCATGAACACTGAAGCTTTCTTT.

DNA of the CDR3: TGCGCCAGCAGCCACGGCAGGGGATACGAGCAGTACTTC. It specifies CASSHGRGYEQYF. This sequence joins TRBV4-1 and TRBJ2-7, with a possible D match to TRBD1 (6 bases). The V and J ends lost 3 bases and 4 bases respectively, with 10 bases between them. CDR3 size: 13 residues. CDR1 and CDR2 (germline): MGHRA, YSYEKL.

This clone was recorded once. The rearrangement uses TRBV9 and TRBJ1-5; TRBD1 is a possible D gene (5 bases). The germline V gene has CDR1 SGDLS and CDR2 YYNGEE. This CDR3 has 15 residues. V was clipped by 0 bases and J by 6 bases, with 13 bases between them. Here the CDR3 DNA reads TGTGCCAGCAGCGTAGCCGGGGCGCCCGGTCAGCCCCAGCATTTT. Protein product: CASSVAGAPGQPQHF.

The chain has TRBV19 and TRBJ2-7, with 12 nucleotides matching TRBD2. V shed 5 bases and J 3 bases; nucleotides not matched to a gene: 5. The CDR3 runs to 15 residues. Germline assignment: CDR1 LNHDA and CDR2 SQIVND (reference sequence). CDR3 in amino acids: CASSLGTSGFYEQYF. As DNA, the CDR3 is TGTGCCAGTAGTCTGGGGACTAGCGGGTTCTACGAGCAGTACTTC.

The V gene is TRBV30, the J gene TRBJ1-1; D uncertain. V shed 1 base and J shed 10 bases, with 10 bases lying between them. This CDR3 spans 11 amino acids. Per the germline V gene, CDR1 is GTSNPN and CDR2 is SVGIG (reference sequence). The CDR3 loop is CAWSEKSGAFF. The CDR3 region has the DNA TGTGCCTGGAGTGAGAAGTCAGGAGCTTTCTTT.

This clone occurred a few times. This chain joins TRBV2 and TRBJ1-5; D is unclear. The CDR3 sequence is 14 residues long. From germline, CDR1 is SNHLY and CDR2 FYNNEI. Trimming left V 8 bases short and J 0 bases short, with 11 bases between. CDR3 sequence: CASGFGYSNQPQHF. In DNA, the CDR3 is TGTGCCAGCGGCTTTGGGTATAGCAATCAGCCCCAGCATTTT.

J is TRBJ2-3 and V is TRBV27; 14 bases align to TRBD2. Trimming took 8 bases from V and 4 from J; bases not matched to a gene: 5. CDR1 and CDR2 from the germline V gene are MNHEY and SMNVEV (reference sequence). The CDR3 totals 15 residues. DNA for the CDR3: TGTGCCAGCCGAGAGGGACTAGCGGGAGCAGATACGCAGTATTTT. Translating gives CASREGLAGADTQYF.

In regard to this clone: Within the sample, other DNA sequences also encode this same CDR3. The genes are TRBV11-3 and TRBJ2-1; TRBD1 agrees at 9 bases. The CDR3 runs 15 residues. The V and J ends lost 1 base and 2 bases, in that order; junction bases with no gene match: 0. From germline, CDR1 is SGHNT and CDR2 YENEEA. The CDR3 DNA is TGTGCCAGCAGCTTAGGACAGGGGGCCTACAATGAGCAGTTCTTC. Protein: CASSLGQGAYNEQFF.

This clone was found a few times. The chain uses TRBV19 and TRBJ1-1; 9 bases map to TRBD1. J lost 4 bases, V lost 10 bases, and 7 bases had no gene match. The CDR3 runs to 13 residues. In germline, CDR1 is LNHDA, CDR2 SQIVND (reference sequence). This CDR3 is CATKQGAGTEAFF. The CDR3 DNA is TGTGCCACCAAACAGGGGGCTGGCACTGAAGCTTTCTTT.

This clone was seen only a few times. The V and J genes are TRBV5-1 and TRBJ1-2; tentatively, D is TRBD1 (5 bases). CDR3 length: 16 amino acids. The germline gives CDR1 SGHRS, CDR2 YFSETQ. Trimming removed 5 bases at V and 0 bases at J, with 17 bases between. Here the CDR3 DNA reads TGCGCCAGCAGTCGTGGGGGGACGGAGGCTAACTATGGCTACACCTTC. Protein: CASSRGGTEANYGYTF.

This chain joins TRBV28 and TRBJ1-5; D might be TRBD1 (5 bases). The CDR3 is 16 residues long. The V end lost 8 bases, the J end lost 4 bases, and 21 bases lay between the germline ends. CDR1 MDHEN and CDR2 SYDVKM come from the germline V gene. The CDR3 here is CASCPWGTERNQPQHF. CDR3 DNA sequence: TGTGCCAGCTGCCCGTGGGGGACTGAACGGAATCAGCCCCAGCATTTT. Drawing the rest from reference TRBV28 and TRBJ1-5, the complete variable domain is DVKVTQSSRYLVKRTGEKVFLECVQDMDHENMFWYRQDPGLGLRLIYFSYDVKMKEKGDIPEGYSVSREKKERFSLILESASTNQTSMYLCASCPWGTERNQPQHFGDGTRLSIL.

This rearrangement joins TRBV5-1 to TRBJ2-1, with D hard to call. Germline V gene sequence: CDR1 SGHRS, CDR2 YFSETQ. The ends were cut back, 1 base at V and 13 bases at J, with 21 bases in the middle. The CDR3 covers 15 residues. CDR3 nucleotide sequence: TGCGCCAGCAGCTTGTTTGGGAAAGGGCTTGAGGAACAGTTCTTC. This translates into CASSLFGKGLEEQFF.